What follows is one TCR beta chain and its context. What it recognizes is unknown. TCRdb's copy holds only in-frame clones and misses some; the assay was immunoSEQ multiplex PCR. The data contain tens of thousands of clones, over 80% of them singletons. The data were taken from a study of OX40 agonist ivuxolimab in advanced cancers. In the study overall: Those treated in dose escalation had hepatocellular carcinoma, melanoma, renal cell cancer or head and neck cancer. Partial responses were seen in three patients, one with hepatocellular carcinoma and two with cutaneous melanoma. Study-wide findings and caveats: Expanded clones were, on average, more numerous in CD8+ T cells than in CD4+.

V dropped 0 bases and J dropped 2 bases, with 5 bases sitting between them. CDR1 is MNHNY and CDR2 is SVGAGI in the germline V gene (reference sequence). The CDR3 is made up of 13 amino acids. The receptor was isolated from an adult with an advanced solid tumor such as melanoma, head and neck, liver or kidney cancer. This specimen consisted of CD4+ or CD8+ T cells sorted from blood, obtained in a trial of the OX40 agonist ivuxolimab. The V and J genes are TRBV6-6 and TRBJ2-7; no reliable D call. The CDR3 nucleotides are TGTGCCAGCAGTTACTCGAGAACCTACGAGCAGTACTTC. Translated, it gives CASSYSRTYEQYF.